The entry that follows covers one T cell receptor (beta chain) sequence. Its antigen is not known. Germline assignment: CDR1 SGHTA and CDR2 FQGNSA. The junction had 4 bases not matched to a gene; V was cut back by 5 bases and J by 2 bases. There are 16 residues in the CDR3. The data were obtained in a study of cytomegalovirus exposure and HLA in healthy donors. The overall study: When 350 to 400 donors were genotyped, roughly 80% of them were found to fall in the Caucasian-associated ancestry cluster. Study observations and caveats: Under in vitro conditions, three CMV-associated chains were confirmed as specific for CMV antigens.

PCR primers comprised 60 Vbeta and 13 Jbeta primers. Produced via immunoSEQ multiplex PCR; TCRdb's table is partial and in-frame only. The table records around 140,000 clones, roughly 77% of them present only once. The origin of this receptor is a male donor in good health and CMV-seronegative. The chain combines TRBV7-2 with TRBJ2-4; 12 bases line up with TRBD2. The sequenced material came from PBMCs. In DNA form, the CDR3 reads TGTGCCAGCAGCGTACTAGCGGGAGGATCCAAAAACATTCAGTACTTC. Protein: CASSVLAGGSKNIQYF.